Below, 20 T cell receptor beta chains from the same sample are listed, as sequenced in a study of CD8+ T cells in alopecia areata. cDNA serving as the sequencing template came from extracted, reverse transcribed RNA. Clones were read by immunoSEQ multiplex PCR, and TCRdb kept only the in-frame ones, dropping some. Here the sample spans approximately 220,000 clones, roughly two fifths being singletons. Treatment reported: oral pan-JAK inhibitor, 5-10 mg twice daily. This specimen was CD4+ T cells sorted from blood, taken at approximately week 31, from a patient treated with tofacitinib. The source is a human donor with alopecia areata.

V is TRBV29-1 and J is TRBJ1-1; the D is unclear. Trimming removed 6 bases from V and 0 bases from J, with 8 bases in between. The CDR3 has 12 residues. Germline V gene sequence: CDR1 SQVTM, CDR2 ANQGSEA. CDR3 sequence: CSVKPMNTEAFF. In DNA, the CDR3 is TGCAGCGTAAAACCTATGAACACTGAAGCTTTCTTT.

V usage is TRBV15 and J usage is TRBJ2-1; D unclear. Germline CDR1 and CDR2: LNHNV and YYDKDF (reference sequence). V was pared by 0 bases and J by 13 bases, with 10 bases between. The CDR3 loop spans 12 amino acids. CDR3 sequence reads: CATSRDQFSQFF. In DNA form, the CDR3 reads TGTGCCACCAGCAGAGATCAATTCTCCCAGTTCTTC. Supplemented by reference TRBV15 and TRBJ2-1, the full variable domain reads DAMVIQNPRYQVTQFGKPVTLSCSQTLNHNVMYWYQQKSSQAPKLLFHYYDKDFNNEADTPDNFQSRRPNTSFCFLDIRSPGLGDTAMYLCATSRDQFSQFFGPGTRLTVL.

The chain uses TRBV29-1 and TRBJ2-3; 8 nucleotides line up with TRBD2. With V trimmed by 7 bases and J by 5 bases, 11 bases remained unmatched. Germline values: CDR1 SQVTM, CDR2 ANQGSEA. The CDR3 has 14 residues. For the CDR3, the DNA is TGCAGCGCGGCGGTTAGCGGGACAAAAGATACGCAGTATTTT. Residues: CSAAVSGTKDTQYF.

Only a few counts were recorded for this clone. This chain joins TRBV15 and TRBJ1-2; D call uncertain. The CDR3 contains 15 residues. Trimming pared 0 bases from V and 4 bases from J, leaving 12 bases between. CDR1 is LNHNV, CDR2 YYDKDF, per germline (reference sequence). This chain's CDR3 is CATSRDSSAAYGYTF. CDR3 in DNA: TGTGCCACCAGCAGAGATTCCTCGGCGGCCTATGGCTACACCTTC.

Only a few counts were recorded for this clone. The rearrangement uses TRBV5-4 and TRBJ2-7; 8 positions match TRBD1. CDR1 is SGHNT and CDR2 is YYREEE in the germline V gene (reference sequence). After removal of 3 bases from V and 1 base from J, the junction contained 6 bases not matched to a gene. The CDR3 length is 15 residues. The DNA of the CDR3 is TGTGCCAGCAGCTCTCAGGACAGGGCATCCTACGAGCAGTACTTC. It encodes CASSSQDRASYEQYF.

The V call is TRBV25-1, the J call TRBJ2-5; tentatively, D is TRBD1 or TRBD2 (6 bases each). The V and J ends lost 10 bases and 5 bases respectively, with 17 bases between them. Per germline, CDR1 MGHDK and CDR2 SYGVNS. This CDR3 comprises 13 residues. The CDR3 region has the DNA TGTGCCAACCTCTGGGGGGCAGGGGAGACCCAGTACTTC. Amino acids: CANLWGAGETQYF.

This clone was observed a few times. V and J are TRBV5-1 and TRBJ2-7; D assignment may be TRBD1 or TRBD2 (6 bases each). The ends were cut back, 0 bases at V and 3 bases at J, with 10 bases in the middle. This CDR3 has 14 residues. The germline gives CDR1 SGHRS, CDR2 YFSETQ. This CDR3 reads CASSLAGGRYEQYF. CDR3 nucleotides: TGCGCCAGCAGCTTGGCCGGGGGCCGCTACGAGCAGTACTTC.

The chain uses TRBV6-5 and TRBJ2-5; 11 bases are shared with TRBD1. The J call is uncertain, as TRBJ2-7 better fits the DNA end. The CDR3 totals 14 residues. Germline CDR1 and CDR2: MNHEY and SVGAGI. The CDR3 nucleotides read TGTGCCAGCAGTAGGGACAGGGGGTCGTACGAGCAGTACTTC. Protein: CASSRDRGSYEQYF.

The gene calls are TRBV7-8 and TRBJ2-1; D uncertain. V was pared by 5 bases and J by 1 base, with 18 bases between. CDR3 length: 17 residues. CDR1 is SGHVS, CDR2 FQNEAQ, per germline. This chain's CDR3 is CASSPRSYIGSYNEQFF. CDR3 sequence (DNA): TGTGCCAGCAGCCCAAGGAGCTATATAGGGTCCTACAATGAGCAGTTCTTC.

The chain links TRBV4-2 to TRBJ1-5; D is unclear. The V gene's germline CDR1 is LGHNA and CDR2 YNFKEQ. The CDR3 has 14 residues. The germline V and J ends were trimmed by 0 bases and 6 bases, with 9 bases remaining between them. Here the CDR3 DNA reads TGTGCCAGCAGCCAAGAGGGTTTCGGTCAGCCCCAGCATTTT. This translates into CASSQEGFGQPQHF.

A few counts support this clone. The J gene is TRBJ2-7, the V gene TRBV19, with 7 bases identical to TRBD1. Unmatched junction bases numbered 7, after V lost 5 bases and J lost 3 bases. The CDR3 extends over 14 amino acids. Germline loops: CDR1 LNHDA, CDR2 SQIVND (reference sequence). The CDR3 reads CASSYRDRGYEQYF. The CDR3 DNA reads TGTGCCAGTAGTTACCGGGACAGAGGCTACGAGCAGTACTTC.

The J gene is TRBJ1-1, the V gene TRBV6-5, with no clear D. CDR3 length: 13 amino acids. V was trimmed by 5 bases and J by 1 base, leaving 8 bases between them. The germline V gene encodes CDR1 MNHEY and CDR2 SVGAGI. The CDR3 DNA reads TGTGCCAGCAGTCTATCCAGGAACACTGAAGCTTTCTTT. Translating gives CASSLSRNTEAFF.

This sequence joins TRBV25-1 and TRBJ1-6; D is unresolved. This CDR3 is built from 13 residues. Germline lookup yields CDR1 MGHDK and CDR2 SYGVNS. Trimming took off 1 base at V and 9 bases at J, with 7 bases between the two ends. The CDR3 loop is CASSEFRGSPLHF. CDR3 in DNA: TGTGCCAGCAGTGAATTTCGAGGTTCACCCCTCCACTTT.

The chain has TRBV18 and TRBJ2-3; D possibly matches TRBD1 or TRBD2 (5 bases each). Trimming pared 3 bases from V and 6 bases from J, leaving 22 bases between. The CDR3 is made up of 17 amino acids. From germline, CDR1 is KGHSH and CDR2 LQKENI. The CDR3 DNA is TGTGCCAGCTCACCCCCCTTTGGTGGGGACGTGATGGATACGCAGTATTTT. Its protein is CASSPPFGGDVMDTQYF.

This clone has more than one count but fewer than ten. V is TRBV28 and J is TRBJ2-7; D uncertain. With 6 bases removed from V and 4 bases from J, the gap between germline ends came to 13 bases. The CDR3 totals 13 residues. Germline V gene sequence: CDR1 MDHEN, CDR2 SYDVKM. The CDR3 region is CASSPRSIYEQYF. For the CDR3, the DNA is TGTGCCAGCAGCCCTAGGTCCATATACGAGCAGTACTTC.

This clone was recorded a few times. V and J are TRBV9 and TRBJ2-3; D is tentatively TRBD1 or TRBD2 (5 bases each). Germline V CDR1 and CDR2: SGDLS, YYNGEE. CDR3 length: 14 residues. V was clipped by 7 bases and J by 0 bases, with 12 bases between them. This chain's CDR3 is CASGTGSSTDTQYF. The CDR3 nucleotides read TGTGCCAGCGGGACGGGCTCTAGCACAGATACGCAGTATTTT. Variable domain in full (rest from reference TRBV9 and TRBJ2-3): DSGVTQTPKHLITATGQRVTLRCSPRSGDLSVYWYQQSLDQGLQFLIQYYNGEERAKGNILERFSAQQFPDLHSELNLSSLELGDSALYFCASGTGSSTDTQYFGPGTRLTVL.

Remarks on this clone: Germline and junction disagree at one end, which may indicate a read error. The chain couples TRBV30 to TRBJ2-7; 12 bases are a match to TRBD2. The CDR3 runs to 13 residues. Germline CDR1 and CDR2: GTSNPN and SVGIG (reference sequence). The CDR3 DNA reads TGTGCCTGGAGTGTTGCTAGCGGGAGGGCCCGTCACTTC. As protein: CAWSVASGRARHF.

The chain is built from TRBV15 and TRBJ2-7; 11 nucleotides match TRBD1. The CDR3 extends over 15 amino acids. Germline V gene lookup returns CDR1 LNHNV and CDR2 YYDKDF (reference sequence). V lost 1 base and J lost 3; bases outside the gene matches: 2. CDR3 region: CATSRGGTGGYEQYF. In DNA form, the CDR3 reads TGTGCCACCAGCAGAGGAGGGACAGGGGGCTACGAGCAGTACTTC.

DNA of the CDR3: TGCGCCAGCAGCCAAGGGACTCGGGGGAACTATGGCTACACCTTC. Translation: CASSQGTRGNYGYTF. The rearrangement links TRBV4-1 to TRBJ1-2, with a tentative D call TRBD1 (5 bases). The CDR3 is 15 amino acids. V lost 1 base, J lost 2 bases, and 11 bases lay in between. Germline V gene sequence: CDR1 MGHRA, CDR2 YSYEKL.

As regards this clone: This may be a read error: a much more frequent sequence differs by one nucleotide. The V call is TRBV7-9, the J call TRBJ1-1; D is unresolved. Trimming took off 4 bases at V and 0 bases at J, with 6 bases between the two ends. This CDR3 is built from 13 residues. CDR1 and CDR2 from the germline V gene are SEHNR and FQNEAQ (reference sequence). The CDR3 DNA reads TGTGCCAGCAGCTCCCAGTTGAACACTGAAGCTTTCTTT. Amino acids: CASSSQLNTEAFF.